This section outlines one T cell receptor beta chain sequence together with its context. The antigen is undetermined. V gave up 4 bases and J gave up 6 bases; unmatched junction bases: 8. There are 14 residues in the CDR3. CDR1 MNHNS and CDR2 SASEGT come from the germline V gene. Patients with autoimmune history or systemic immunosuppression were excluded. Assay: immunoSEQ multiplex PCR; the TCRdb copy retains only in-frame clones and omits some. The data show around 72,000 clones, with 81% seen just once and over 4% held by the top ten. This record belongs to a study of OX40 agonist ivuxolimab in advanced cancers. In the study overall: One hepatocellular carcinoma and a couple of cutaneous melanoma patients partially responded. The study, taken as a whole, reports: People who partly responded at 0.1-3.0 mg/kg had some of the least clonal expansion seen. The antigen specificity of the peripheral T cells (those that were expanded) was not determined.

The sample was CD4+ or CD8+ T cells sorted from blood, taken in a trial of the OX40 agonist ivuxolimab. This sequence joins TRBV6-1 and TRBJ1-1; TRBD1 matches at 7 bases. The sequence derives from an adult with an advanced solid tumor such as melanoma, head and neck, liver or kidney cancer. The CDR3 here is CASSADRLHAEAFF. For the CDR3, the DNA is TGTGCCAGCAGTGCGGACAGGCTACACGCTGAAGCTTTCTTT.